A single sample gave rise to the 16 T cell receptor beta chains below, sequenced in a study of T cell responses to AZD1222 COVID-19 vaccine. The protocol was immunoSEQ multiplex PCR, while the TCRdb copy is restricted to in-frame clones and leaves out a portion. The sample gives more than 80,000 clones, roughly nine tenths of which show up once; 2.5% to 3.5% is in the top ten. The specimen was peripheral blood, collected 28 days after the second AZD1222 dose. These receptors came from an adult who received the AZD1222 COVID-19 vaccine.

The V gene is TRBV28, the J gene TRBJ2-7, with 8 nucleotides matching TRBD1. With V trimmed by 5 bases and J by 1 base, 10 bases remained unmatched. The CDR3 is 16 amino acids. CDR1 is MDHEN and CDR2 is SYDVKM in the germline V gene. CDR3 nucleotide sequence: TGTGCCAGCAGTCCAGGGGGCAGGGGGCCTTCCTACGAGCAGTACTTC. Protein sequence: CASSPGGRGPSYEQYF.

This clone was seen just once. The CDR3 nucleotides read TGTGCCAGCAGTACCCGGGACAACACTGAAGCTTTCTTT. It codes for CASSTRDNTEAFF. V is TRBV6-2 or TRBV6-3 and J is TRBJ1-1; TRBD1 is a possible D gene (5 bases). The CDR3 spans 13 residues. Trimming left V 5 bases short and J 2 bases short, with 9 bases between. Per the germline V gene, CDR1 is MNHEY and CDR2 is SVGEGT.

The chain employs TRBV5-1 and TRBJ1-2; 9 bases match TRBD1. J gave up 4 bases and V 4 bases, and 11 bases lay outside the gene matches. Germline V CDR1 and CDR2: SGHRS, YFSETQ. CDR3 length equals 16 residues. The CDR3 loop reads CASSPGQGLTGYGYTF. The CDR3 nucleotides are TGCGCCAGCAGCCCGGGACAGGGATTAACTGGCTATGGCTACACCTTC.

This chain links TRBV6-5 with TRBJ1-5; D is ambiguous. The CDR3 covers 14 residues. Germline CDR1 MNHEY, CDR2 SVGAGI. V dropped 2 bases and J dropped 5 bases, with 10 bases sitting between them. CDR3 sequence reads: CASSYEGPYQPQHF. CDR3 bases: TGTGCCAGCAGTTACGAGGGTCCTTATCAGCCCCAGCATTTT.

This chain connects TRBV9 to TRBJ2-1; unclear D gene. CDR1 SGDLS and CDR2 YYNGEE come from the germline V gene. Trimming shortened V by 3 bases and J by 10 bases, and 26 bases separated the two germline ends. The CDR3 is 17 amino acids. CDR3 coding DNA: TGTGCCAGCAGCGCCTTAGGGCGGACCCACAGCTCCCCCGAGCAGTTCTTC. Translated, it gives CASSALGRTHSSPEQFF.

This clone was counted once. The chain has TRBV7-8 and TRBJ2-4; either TRBD1 or TRBD2 may supply D (5 bases each). Germline V gene sequence: CDR1 SGHVS, CDR2 FQNEAQ. The CDR3 extends over 14 amino acids. V was shortened by 3 bases and J by 6 bases, with 12 bases between the two germline ends. The CDR3 coding sequence is TGTGCCAGCAGCTTGGCTACCGGGACAAACATTCAGTACTTC. Its protein is CASSLATGTNIQYF.

V gene TRBV29-1 combines with J gene TRBJ2-1; no definite D call. CDR3 length: 13 residues. CDR1 and CDR2 (germline): SQVTM, ANQGSEA. V was pared by 2 bases and J by 0 bases, with 5 bases between. The CDR3 loop is CSVEPSSYNEQFF. The DNA for the CDR3 is TGCAGCGTTGAACCCAGCTCCTACAATGAGCAGTTCTTC.

V usage is TRBV4-1 and J usage is TRBJ1-2, with D uncertain. Germline CDR1 reads MGHRA; CDR2 reads YSYEKL. CDR3 length: 16 amino acids. Trimming pared 1 base from V and 3 bases from J, leaving 15 bases between. As DNA, the CDR3 is TGCGCCAGCAGCCAAGTAAATACAGCCGGAGACTATGGCTACACCTTC. Amino acids: CASSQVNTAGDYGYTF.

The genes are TRBV11-3 and TRBJ1-1; D gene uncertain. Germline V gene data show CDR1 as SGHNT and CDR2 as YENEEA. The V end was cut by 5 bases, the J end by 1 base, with 8 bases between. CDR3 size: 13 residues. Written as DNA, the CDR3 is TGTGCCAGCAGCCCCCGACGGAACACTGAAGCTTTCTTT. It is translated as CASSPRRNTEAFF.

The chain links TRBV6-5 to TRBJ1-1, with D maybe TRBD1 (5 bases). CDR1 is MNHEY and CDR2 is SVGAGI in the germline V gene. Trimming removed 7 bases from V and 8 bases from J, with 20 bases in between. The CDR3 is 14 residues long. The CDR3 bases are TGTGCCAGCATTATCGACAGAGCCTCCACAGAAGCTTTCTTT. Protein: CASIIDRASTEAFF.

The CDR3 region is CASSRRDPETQYF. The CDR3 nucleotides are TGTGCCAGCAGCCGCCGGGACCCAGAGACCCAGTACTTC. The rearrangement uses TRBV5-8 and TRBJ2-5; D is perhaps TRBD1 or TRBD2 (5 bases each). Germline values: CDR1 SGHTS, CDR2 YDEGEE. CDR3 length: 13 amino acids. V was clipped by 4 bases and J by 4 bases, with 11 bases between them.

V is TRBV2 and J is TRBJ1-2; D remains ambiguous. The V gene's germline CDR1 is SNHLY and CDR2 FYNNEI. This CDR3 is built from 13 residues. V shed 3 bases and J shed 3 bases, with 8 bases lying between them. The DNA of the CDR3 is TGTGCCAGCAGTGACGGGGAAGACTATGGCTACACCTTC. It is translated as CASSDGEDYGYTF.

V usage is TRBV7-9 and J usage is TRBJ1-3; D ambiguous. This CDR3 region has 14 residues. Germline CDR1 SEHNR, CDR2 FQNEAQ (reference sequence). V lost 0 bases and J 1 base, leaving 4 bases between the germline ends. The CDR3 bases are TGTGCCAGCAGCTTAGCGGGATCTGGAAACACCATATATTTT. It translates to CASSLAGSGNTIYF.

The chain employs TRBV19 and TRBJ1-5; D is unresolved. This CDR3 spans 15 amino acids. Germline V gives CDR1 LNHDA, CDR2 SQIVND (reference sequence). With 7 bases removed from V and 0 bases from J, the gap between germline ends came to 13 bases. Here the CDR3 DNA reads TGTGCCAGTAAAGTACAGCTCTATAGCAATCAGCCCCAGCATTTT. Amino acids: CASKVQLYSNQPQHF.

This clone was seen once. This chain uses TRBV11-3 with TRBJ1-3; TRBD1 aligns across 7 bases. There are 14 residues in the CDR3. J lost 3 bases, V lost 7 bases, and 6 bases had no gene match. CDR1 is SGHNT and CDR2 is YENEEA in the germline V gene. The CDR3 bases are TGTGCCAGCAACGAAGGGGGCTATGGAAACACCATATATTTT. Translation: CASNEGGYGNTIYF. Based on the CDR3 plus reference TRBV11-3 and TRBJ1-3, the full variable domain is EAGVVQSPRYKIIEKKQPVAFWCNPISGHNTLYWYLQNLGQGPELLIRYENEEAVDDSQLPKDRFSAERLKGVDSTLKIQPAELGDSAVYLCASNEGGYGNTIYFGEGSWLTVV.

The rearrangement links TRBV6-4 to TRBJ1-1, with 11 bases lining up with TRBD1. V trimming: 4 bases; J trimming: 6 bases; junction bases outside the gene matches: 7. The CDR3 consists of 15 residues. The V gene's germline CDR1 is MRHNA and CDR2 SNTAGT. CDR3 nucleotide sequence: TGTGCCAGCAGTGCCGAGCCGGGACAGGGGGCTGAAGCTTTCTTT. It specifies CASSAEPGQGAEAFF.